This TCR beta chain was retrieved from a study of CD8 T cells in Susac syndrome. A quantity of about 0.45 to 1 ug RNA underwent reverse transcription using random hexamers. TCRdb called the immunoSEQ multiplex PCR reads again in MiXCR, with one record for every CDR3 protein. The data show 200,000 or so distinct CDR3 sequences, almost 96% seen once. In germline, CDR1 is SQVTM, CDR2 ANQGSEA. Deletions cut 7 bases from V and 5 bases from J, with 21 bases between. This CDR3 is 14 amino acids long. The sequence was obtained from a human donor with Susac syndrome. J is TRBJ2-7 and V is TRBV29-1; D remains ambiguous. Sequenced input: CD4+ T cells from PBMCs. This chain's CDR3 is CSARGPSVFDEQYF. The CDR3 DNA follows: TGCAGCGCCCGTGGTCCTTCCGTCTTCGACGAGCAGTACTTC.